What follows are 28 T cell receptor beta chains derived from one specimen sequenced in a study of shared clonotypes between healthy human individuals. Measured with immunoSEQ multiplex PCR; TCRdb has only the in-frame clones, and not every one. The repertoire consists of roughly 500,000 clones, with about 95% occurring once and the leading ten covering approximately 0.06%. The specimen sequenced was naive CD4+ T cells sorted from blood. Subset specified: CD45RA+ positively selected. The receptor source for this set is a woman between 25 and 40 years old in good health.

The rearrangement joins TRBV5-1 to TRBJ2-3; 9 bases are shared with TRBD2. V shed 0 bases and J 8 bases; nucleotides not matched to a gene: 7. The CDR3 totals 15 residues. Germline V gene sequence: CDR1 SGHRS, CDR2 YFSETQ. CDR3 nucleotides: TGCGCCAGCAGCTTGGCCGTGCGGGAGGGAGGTACGCAGTATTTT. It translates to CASSLAVREGGTQYF.

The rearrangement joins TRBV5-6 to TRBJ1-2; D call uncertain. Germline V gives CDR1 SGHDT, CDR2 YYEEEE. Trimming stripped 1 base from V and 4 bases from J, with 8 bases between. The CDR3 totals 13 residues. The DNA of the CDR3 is TGTGCCAGCAGCTTGACAATCGGCTATGGCTACACCTTC. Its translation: CASSLTIGYGYTF.

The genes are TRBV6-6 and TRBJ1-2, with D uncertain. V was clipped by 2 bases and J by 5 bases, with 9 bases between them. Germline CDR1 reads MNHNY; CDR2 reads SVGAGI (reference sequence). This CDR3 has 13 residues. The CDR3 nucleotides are TGTGCCAGCAGTTACACACAACTGTATGGCTACACCTTC. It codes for CASSYTQLYGYTF.

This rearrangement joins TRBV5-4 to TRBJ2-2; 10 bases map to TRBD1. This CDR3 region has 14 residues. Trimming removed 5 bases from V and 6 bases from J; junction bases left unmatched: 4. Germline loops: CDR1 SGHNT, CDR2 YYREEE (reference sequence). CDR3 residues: CASRRTGGAGELFF. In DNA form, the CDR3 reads TGTGCCAGCAGGAGGACAGGGGGTGCCGGGGAGCTGTTTTTT.

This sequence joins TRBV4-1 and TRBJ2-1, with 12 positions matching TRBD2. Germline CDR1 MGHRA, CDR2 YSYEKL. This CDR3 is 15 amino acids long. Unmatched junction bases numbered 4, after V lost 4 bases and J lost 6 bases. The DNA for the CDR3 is TGCGCCAGCAGCCGCTTACTAGCGGGAGGCAATGAGCAGTTCTTC. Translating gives CASSRLLAGGNEQFF.

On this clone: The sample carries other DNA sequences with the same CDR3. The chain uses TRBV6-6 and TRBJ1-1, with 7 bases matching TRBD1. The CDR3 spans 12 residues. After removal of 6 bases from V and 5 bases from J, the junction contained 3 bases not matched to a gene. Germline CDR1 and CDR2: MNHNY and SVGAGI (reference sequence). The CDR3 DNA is TGTGCCAGCAGATTACAGGGGACTGAAGCTTTCTTT. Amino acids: CASRLQGTEAFF.

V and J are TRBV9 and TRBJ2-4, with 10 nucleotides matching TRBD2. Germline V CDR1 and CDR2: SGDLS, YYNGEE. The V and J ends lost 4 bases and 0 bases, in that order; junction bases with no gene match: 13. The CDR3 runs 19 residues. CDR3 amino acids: CASSTGLAENPIAKNIQYF. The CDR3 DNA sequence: TGTGCCAGCAGCACCGGACTAGCGGAAAACCCTATAGCCAAAAACATTCAGTACTTC.

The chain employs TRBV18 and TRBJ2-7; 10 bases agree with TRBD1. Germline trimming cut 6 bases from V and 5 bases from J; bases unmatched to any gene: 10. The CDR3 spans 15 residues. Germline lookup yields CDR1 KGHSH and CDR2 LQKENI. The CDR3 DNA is TGTGCCAGCTCCGTGGGACAGGGGTCGTCGGACGAGCAGTACTTC. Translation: CASSVGQGSSDEQYF.

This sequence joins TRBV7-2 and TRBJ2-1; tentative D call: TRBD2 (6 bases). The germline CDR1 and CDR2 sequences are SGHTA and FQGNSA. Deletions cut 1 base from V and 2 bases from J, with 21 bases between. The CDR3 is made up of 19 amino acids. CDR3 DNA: TGTGCCAGCAGCTTAGTCGGGGCGGAACGCGGGAAGACCTACAATGAGCAGTTCTTC. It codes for CASSLVGAERGKTYNEQFF.

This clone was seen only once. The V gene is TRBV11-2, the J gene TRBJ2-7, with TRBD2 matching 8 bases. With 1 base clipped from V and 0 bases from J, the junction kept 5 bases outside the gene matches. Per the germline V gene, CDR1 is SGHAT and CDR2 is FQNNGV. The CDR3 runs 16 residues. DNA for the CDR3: TGTGCCAGCAGCTTAGTGTGGAGCGGGAGCTCCTACGAGCAGTACTTC. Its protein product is CASSLVWSGSSYEQYF.

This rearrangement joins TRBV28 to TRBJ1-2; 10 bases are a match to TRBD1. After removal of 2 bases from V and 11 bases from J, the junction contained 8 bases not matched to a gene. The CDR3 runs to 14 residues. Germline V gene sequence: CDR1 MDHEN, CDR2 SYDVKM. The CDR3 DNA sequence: TGTGCCAGCAGTTTACCCGGGACAGGGGAACGGTACACCTTC. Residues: CASSLPGTGERYTF.

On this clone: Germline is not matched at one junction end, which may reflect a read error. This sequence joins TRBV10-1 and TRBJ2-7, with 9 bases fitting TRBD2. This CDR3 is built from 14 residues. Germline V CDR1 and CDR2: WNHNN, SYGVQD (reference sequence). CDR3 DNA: TGCGCCGTAGGACGAGGGACTAGCTCCAACGAGCAGTACTTC. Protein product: CAVGRGTSSNEQYF.

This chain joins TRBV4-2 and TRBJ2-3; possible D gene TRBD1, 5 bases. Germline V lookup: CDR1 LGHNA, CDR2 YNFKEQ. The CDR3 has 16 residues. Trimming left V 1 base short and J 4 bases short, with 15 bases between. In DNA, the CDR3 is TGTGCCAGCAGCCAAGCAGGGCCCGGCAGGGCAGATACGCAGTATTTT. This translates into CASSQAGPGRADTQYF.

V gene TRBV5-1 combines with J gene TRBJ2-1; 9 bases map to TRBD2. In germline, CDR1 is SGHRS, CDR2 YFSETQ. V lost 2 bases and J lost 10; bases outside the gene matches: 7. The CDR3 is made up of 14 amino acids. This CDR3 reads CASSLVAGAVEQFF. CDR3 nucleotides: TGCGCCAGCAGCTTAGTAGCGGGAGCTGTAGAGCAGTTCTTC.

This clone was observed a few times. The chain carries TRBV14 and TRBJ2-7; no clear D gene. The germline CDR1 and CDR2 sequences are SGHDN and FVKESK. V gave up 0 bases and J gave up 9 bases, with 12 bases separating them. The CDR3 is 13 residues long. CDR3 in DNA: TGTGCCAGCAGCCAAGAGATGGTGGCGAGGCAGTACTTC. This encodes CASSQEMVARQYF.

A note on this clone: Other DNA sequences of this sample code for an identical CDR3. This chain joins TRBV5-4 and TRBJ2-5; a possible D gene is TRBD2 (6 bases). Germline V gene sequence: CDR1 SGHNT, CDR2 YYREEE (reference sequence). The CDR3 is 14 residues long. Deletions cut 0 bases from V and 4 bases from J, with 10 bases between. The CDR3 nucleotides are TGTGCCAGCAGCTTGGGGGGGGTTGGAGAGACCCAGTACTTC. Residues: CASSLGGVGETQYF.

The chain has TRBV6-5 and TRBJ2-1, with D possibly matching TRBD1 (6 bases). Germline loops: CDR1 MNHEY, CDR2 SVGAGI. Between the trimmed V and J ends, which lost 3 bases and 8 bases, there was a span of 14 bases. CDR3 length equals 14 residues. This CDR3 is CASSYRQERYEQFF. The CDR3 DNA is TGTGCCAGCAGTTATAGACAGGAGAGGTATGAGCAGTTCTTC.

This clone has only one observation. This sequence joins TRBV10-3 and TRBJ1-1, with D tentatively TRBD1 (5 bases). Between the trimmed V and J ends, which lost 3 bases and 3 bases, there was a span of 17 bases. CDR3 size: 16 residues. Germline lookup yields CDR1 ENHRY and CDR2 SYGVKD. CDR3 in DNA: TGTGCCATCAGTGATTCGTTGGGCGGGGGGGACACTGAAGCTTTCTTT. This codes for CAISDSLGGGDTEAFF.

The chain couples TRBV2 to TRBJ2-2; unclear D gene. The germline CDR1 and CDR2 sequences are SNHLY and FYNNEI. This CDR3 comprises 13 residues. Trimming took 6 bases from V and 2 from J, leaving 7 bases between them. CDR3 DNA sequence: TGTGCCAGCAGGACGGAAAACACCGGGGAGCTGTTTTTT. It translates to CASRTENTGELFF.

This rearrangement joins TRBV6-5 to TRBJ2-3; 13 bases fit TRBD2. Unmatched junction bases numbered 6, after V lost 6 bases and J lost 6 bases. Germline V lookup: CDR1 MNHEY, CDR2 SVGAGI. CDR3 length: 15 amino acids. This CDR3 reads CASSPGTSGVDTQYF. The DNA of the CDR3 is TGTGCCAGCAGCCCCGGGACTAGCGGGGTTGATACGCAGTATTTT.

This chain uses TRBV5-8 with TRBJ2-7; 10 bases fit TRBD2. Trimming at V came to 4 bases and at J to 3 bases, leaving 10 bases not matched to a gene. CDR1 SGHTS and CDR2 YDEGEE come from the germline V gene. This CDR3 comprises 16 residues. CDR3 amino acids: CASSLYLAGVFYEQYF. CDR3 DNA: TGTGCCAGCAGCCTTTACCTAGCGGGAGTCTTCTACGAGCAGTACTTC.

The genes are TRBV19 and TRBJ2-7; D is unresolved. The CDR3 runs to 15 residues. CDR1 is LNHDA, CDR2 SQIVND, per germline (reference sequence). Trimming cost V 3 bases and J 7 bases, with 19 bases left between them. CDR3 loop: CASSMVNGPLKEQYF. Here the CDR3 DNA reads TGTGCCAGTAGTATGGTAAATGGACCGCTGAAGGAGCAGTACTTC.

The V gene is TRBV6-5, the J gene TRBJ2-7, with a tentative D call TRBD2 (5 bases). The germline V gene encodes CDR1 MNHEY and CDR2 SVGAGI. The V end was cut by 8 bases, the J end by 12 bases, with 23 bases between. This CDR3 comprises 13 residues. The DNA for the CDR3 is TGTGCCAGCCAGGCCAGAGGGATCGGCGTGGTGTACTTC. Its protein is CASQARGIGVVYF.

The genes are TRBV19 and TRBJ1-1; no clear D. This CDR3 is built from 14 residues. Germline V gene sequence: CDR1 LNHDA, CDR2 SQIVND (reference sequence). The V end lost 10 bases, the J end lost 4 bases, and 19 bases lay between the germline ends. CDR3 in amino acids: CATQGSPGGTEAFF. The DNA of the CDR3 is TGTGCCACCCAAGGTTCCCCGGGTGGCACTGAAGCTTTCTTT.

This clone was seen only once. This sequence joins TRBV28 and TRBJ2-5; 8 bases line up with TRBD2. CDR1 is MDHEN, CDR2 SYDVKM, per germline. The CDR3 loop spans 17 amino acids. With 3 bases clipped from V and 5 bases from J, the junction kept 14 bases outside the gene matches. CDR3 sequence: CASSLLPWTSHKETQYF. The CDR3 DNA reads TGTGCCAGCAGTTTGCTACCCTGGACTAGCCATAAGGAGACCCAGTACTTC.

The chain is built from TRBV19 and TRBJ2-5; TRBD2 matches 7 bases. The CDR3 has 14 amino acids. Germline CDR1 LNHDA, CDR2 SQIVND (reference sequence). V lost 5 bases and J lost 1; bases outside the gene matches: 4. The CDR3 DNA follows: TGTGCCAGTAGTTCTTGGACTAGCCAAGAGACCCAGTACTTC. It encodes CASSSWTSQETQYF.

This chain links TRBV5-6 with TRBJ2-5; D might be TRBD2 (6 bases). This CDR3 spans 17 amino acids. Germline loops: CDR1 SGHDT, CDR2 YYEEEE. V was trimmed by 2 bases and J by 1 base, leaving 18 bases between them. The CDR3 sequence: CASSFRSYGGVQETQYF. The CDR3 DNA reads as TGTGCCAGCAGCTTTCGGTCCTACGGGGGAGTCCAAGAGACCCAGTACTTC.

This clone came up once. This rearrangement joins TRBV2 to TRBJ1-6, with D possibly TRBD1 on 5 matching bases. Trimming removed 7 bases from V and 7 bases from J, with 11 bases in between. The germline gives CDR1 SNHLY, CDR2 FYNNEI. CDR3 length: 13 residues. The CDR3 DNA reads TGTGCCAGCAAGGTGGGGGAAAATTCACCCCTCCACTTT. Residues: CASKVGENSPLHF.